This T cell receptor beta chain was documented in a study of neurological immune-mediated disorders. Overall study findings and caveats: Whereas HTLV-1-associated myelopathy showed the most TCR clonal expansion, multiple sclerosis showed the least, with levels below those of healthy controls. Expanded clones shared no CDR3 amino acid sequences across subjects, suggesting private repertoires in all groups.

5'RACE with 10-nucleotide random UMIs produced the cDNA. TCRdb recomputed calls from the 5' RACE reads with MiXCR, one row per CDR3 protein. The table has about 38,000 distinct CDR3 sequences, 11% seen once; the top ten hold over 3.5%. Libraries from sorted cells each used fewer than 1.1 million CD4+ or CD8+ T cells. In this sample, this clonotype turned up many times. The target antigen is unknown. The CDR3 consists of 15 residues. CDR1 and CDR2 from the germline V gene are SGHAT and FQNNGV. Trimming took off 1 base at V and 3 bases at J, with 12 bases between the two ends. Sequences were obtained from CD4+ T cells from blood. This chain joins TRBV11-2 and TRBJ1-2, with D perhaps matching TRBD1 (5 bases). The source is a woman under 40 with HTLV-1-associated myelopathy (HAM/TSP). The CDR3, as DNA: TGTGCCAGCAGCTTAGTCCGGGACGGACACTATGGCTACACCTTC. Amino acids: CASSLVRDGHYGYTF.